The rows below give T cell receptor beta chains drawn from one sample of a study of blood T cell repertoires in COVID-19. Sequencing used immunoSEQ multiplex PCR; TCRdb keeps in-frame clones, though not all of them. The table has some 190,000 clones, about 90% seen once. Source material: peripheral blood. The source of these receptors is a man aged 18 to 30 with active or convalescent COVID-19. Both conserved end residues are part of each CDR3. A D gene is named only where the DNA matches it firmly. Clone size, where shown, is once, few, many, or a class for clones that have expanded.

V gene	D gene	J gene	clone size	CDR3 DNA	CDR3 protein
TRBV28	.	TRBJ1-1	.	TGTGCCAGCAGTTTGACCAGGGTGACTTTCTTT	CASSLTRVTFF
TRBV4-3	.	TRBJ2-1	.	TGCGCCAGCAGCCAAGGAAGGAGCTCCTACAATGAGCAGTTCTTC	CASSQGRSSYNEQFF
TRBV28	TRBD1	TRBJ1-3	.	TGTGCCAGCAGTAACAGGGGCAACATATATTTT	CASSNRGNIYF
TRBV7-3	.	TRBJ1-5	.	TGTGCCAGCAGCTCCTCCGGGCCCGGGGAGCCCCAGCATTTT	CASSSSGPGEPQHF
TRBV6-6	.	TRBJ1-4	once	TGTGCCAGCAGCCTTGGGCCTTCAACTAATGAAAAACTGTTTTTT	CASSLGPSTNEKLFF
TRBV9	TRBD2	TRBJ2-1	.	TGTGCCAGCAGCGTAGGCTTAGCGGGAGGGCCATTCTACAATGAGCAGTTCTTC	CASSVGLAGGPFYNEQFF
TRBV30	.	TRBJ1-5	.	TGTGCCTGGAGTGGGCTGGAGAGCAATCAGCCCCAGCATTTT	CAWSGLESNQPQHF
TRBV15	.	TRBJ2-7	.	TGTGCCACCAGCAGAGATCCGGGAGCCTACGAGCAGTACTTC	CATSRDPGAYEQYF
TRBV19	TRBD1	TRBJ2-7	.	TGTGCCAGTAGTGGGTCAGGGGGCGAGAGGCGCGAGCAGTACTTC	CASSGSGGERREQYF
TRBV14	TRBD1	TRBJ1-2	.	TGTGCCAGCAGACTCACAGGGACAGGGTGGAAAAATGGCTACACCTTC	CASRLTGTGWKNGYTF
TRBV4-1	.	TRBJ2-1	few	TGCGCCAGCAGCCCCGACACAGGGTCGAGGTACAATGAGCAGTTCTTC	CASSPDTGSRYNEQFF
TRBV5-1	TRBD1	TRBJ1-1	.	TGCGCCAGCAGCCCCGGGACAGGGGGCCTGAACACTGAAGCTTTCTTT	CASSPGTGGLNTEAFF
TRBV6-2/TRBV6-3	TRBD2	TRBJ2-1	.	TGTGCCAGCAGTTACGTTTTGGGCGGGGGGCCTTACAATGAGCAGTTCTTC	CASSYVLGGGPYNEQFF
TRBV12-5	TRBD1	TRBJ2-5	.	TGTGCTATCTCCTTTGGAGACAGGGTACGGGAGACCCAGTACTTC	CAISFGDRVRETQYF
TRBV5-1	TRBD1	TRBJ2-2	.	TGCGCCAGCAGCCGGGACAGGGCACCCGGGGAGCTGTTTTTT	CASSRDRAPGELFF
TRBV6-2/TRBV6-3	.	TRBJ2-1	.	TGTGCCAGCAGCGACCGGGACTACAATGAGCAGTTCTTC	CASSDRDYNEQFF
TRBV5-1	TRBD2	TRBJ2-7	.	TGCGCCAGCAGCCCAGGTAGCGGGAGGACTTACGAGCAGTACTTC	CASSPGSGRTYEQYF
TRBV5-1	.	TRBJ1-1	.	TGCGCCAGCAGCTCCCTGGGGGGGCGCACTGAAGCTTTCTTT	CASSSLGGRTEAFF
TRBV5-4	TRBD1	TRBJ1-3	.	TGTGCCAGCAGCCAAGGGGGCAGGGGACACTCTGGAAACACCATATATTTT	CASSQGGRGHSGNTIYF
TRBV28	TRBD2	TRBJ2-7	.	TGTGCCAGCACAGCCGGGACTAGCGGGTACCAGCAGTACTTC	CASTAGTSGYQQYF